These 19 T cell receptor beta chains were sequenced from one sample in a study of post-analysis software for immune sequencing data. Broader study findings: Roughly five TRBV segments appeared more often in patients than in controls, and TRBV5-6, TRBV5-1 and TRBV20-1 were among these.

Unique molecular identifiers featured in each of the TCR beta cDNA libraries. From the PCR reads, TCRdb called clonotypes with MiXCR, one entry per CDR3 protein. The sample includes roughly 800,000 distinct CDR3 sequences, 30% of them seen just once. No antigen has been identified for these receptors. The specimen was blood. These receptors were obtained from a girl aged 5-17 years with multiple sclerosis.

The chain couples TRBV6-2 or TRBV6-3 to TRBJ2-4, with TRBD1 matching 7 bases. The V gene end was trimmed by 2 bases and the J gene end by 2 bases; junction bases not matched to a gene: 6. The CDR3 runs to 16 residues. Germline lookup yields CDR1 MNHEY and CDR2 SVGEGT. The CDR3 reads CASSYGQGVSKNIQYF. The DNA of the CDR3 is TGTGCCAGCAGTTACGGGCAGGGGGTCTCCAAAAACATTCAGTACTTC.

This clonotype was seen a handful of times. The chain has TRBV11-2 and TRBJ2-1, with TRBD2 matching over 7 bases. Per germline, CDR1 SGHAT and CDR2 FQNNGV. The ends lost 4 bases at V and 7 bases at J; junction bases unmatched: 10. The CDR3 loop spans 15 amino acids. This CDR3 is CASSWKGLADNEQFF. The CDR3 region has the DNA TGTGCCAGCAGCTGGAAGGGGCTAGCGGATAATGAGCAGTTCTTC.

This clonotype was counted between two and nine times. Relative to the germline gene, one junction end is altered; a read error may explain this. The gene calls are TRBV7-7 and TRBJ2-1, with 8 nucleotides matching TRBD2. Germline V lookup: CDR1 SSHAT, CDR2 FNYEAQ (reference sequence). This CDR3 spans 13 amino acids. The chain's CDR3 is CASSRGGANEQFF. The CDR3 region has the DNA TGTGCTAGCAGCCGGGGGGGGGCAAATGAGCAGTTCTTC. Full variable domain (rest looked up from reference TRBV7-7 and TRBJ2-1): GAGVSQSPRYKVTKRGQDVTLRCDPISSHATLYWYQQALGQGPEFLTYFNYEAQPDKSGLPSDRFSAERPEGSISTLTIQRTEQRDSAMYRCASSRGGANEQFFGPGTRLTVL.

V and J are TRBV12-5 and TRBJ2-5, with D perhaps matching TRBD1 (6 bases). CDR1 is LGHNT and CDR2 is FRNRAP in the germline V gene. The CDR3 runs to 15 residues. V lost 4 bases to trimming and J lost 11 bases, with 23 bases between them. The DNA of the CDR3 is TGTGCTAGTGGTTGGAATGCCCAGGACAGCGATGAGCAGTACTTC. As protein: CASGWNAQDSDEQYF. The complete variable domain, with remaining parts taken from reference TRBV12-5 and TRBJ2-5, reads DARVTQTPRHKVTEMGQEVTMRCQPILGHNTVFWYRQTMMQGLELLAYFRNRAPLDDSGMPKDRFSAEMPDATLATLKIQPSEPRDSAVYFCASGWNAQDSDEQYFGPGTRLLVL.

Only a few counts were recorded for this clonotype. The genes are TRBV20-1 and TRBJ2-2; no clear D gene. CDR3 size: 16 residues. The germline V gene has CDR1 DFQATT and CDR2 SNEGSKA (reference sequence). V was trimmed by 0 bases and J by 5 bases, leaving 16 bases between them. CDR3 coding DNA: TGCAGTGCTAGAGATCACGACCTTCGGGTGACCGGGGAGCTGTTTTTT. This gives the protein CSARDHDLRVTGELFF.

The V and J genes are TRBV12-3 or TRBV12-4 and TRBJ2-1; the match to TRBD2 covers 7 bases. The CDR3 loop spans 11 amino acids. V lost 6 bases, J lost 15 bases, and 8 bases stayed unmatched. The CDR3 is CASSLGGTLFF. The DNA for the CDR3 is TGTGCCAGCAGCCTCGGGGGGACTTTGTTCTTC.

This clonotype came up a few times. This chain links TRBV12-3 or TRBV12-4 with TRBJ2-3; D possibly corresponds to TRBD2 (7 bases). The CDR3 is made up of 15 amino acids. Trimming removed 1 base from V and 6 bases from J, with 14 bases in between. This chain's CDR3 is CASSLGGGAADTQYF. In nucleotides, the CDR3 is TGTGCCAGCAGTTTAGGAGGGGGGGCCGCGGATACGCAGTATTTT.

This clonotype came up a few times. The CDR3, as DNA: TGTGCCAGCCAAGGAAGCCGGGACGAGCAGTACTTC. Translated, it gives CASQGSRDEQYF. The chain combines TRBV2 with TRBJ2-7, with D hard to call. The CDR3 spans 12 residues. Germline values: CDR1 SNHLY, CDR2 FYNNEI. The germline V and J ends were trimmed by 8 bases and 5 bases, with 13 bases remaining between them.

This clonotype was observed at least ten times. The CDR3 loop is CASSLGGQGVPEQYF. CDR3 DNA sequence: TGTGCCAGCAGCTTAGGGGGACAGGGGGTTCCCGAGCAGTACTTC. The chain couples TRBV7-2 to TRBJ2-7, with 11 bases aligning to TRBD1. Germline CDR1 and CDR2: SGHTA and FQGNSA. This CDR3 is built from 15 residues. V was pared by 1 base and J by 6 bases, with 5 bases of the junction left unmatched.

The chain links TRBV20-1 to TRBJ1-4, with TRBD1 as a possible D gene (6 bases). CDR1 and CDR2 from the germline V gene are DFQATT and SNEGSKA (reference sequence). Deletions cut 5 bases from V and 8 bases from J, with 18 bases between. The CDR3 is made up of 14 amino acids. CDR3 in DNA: TGCAGTGCTGGAGCACAGGGTAGAGGGGAAAAACTGTTTTTT. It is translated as CSAGAQGRGEKLFF.

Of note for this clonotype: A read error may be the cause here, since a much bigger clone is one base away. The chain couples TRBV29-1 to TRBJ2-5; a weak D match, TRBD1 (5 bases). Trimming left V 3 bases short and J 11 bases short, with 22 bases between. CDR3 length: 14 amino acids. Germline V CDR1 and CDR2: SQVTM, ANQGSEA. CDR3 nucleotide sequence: TGCAGCGTTGAGGATCCGATTAGGGGCAATGAGCAGTACTTC. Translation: CSVEDPIRGNEQYF.

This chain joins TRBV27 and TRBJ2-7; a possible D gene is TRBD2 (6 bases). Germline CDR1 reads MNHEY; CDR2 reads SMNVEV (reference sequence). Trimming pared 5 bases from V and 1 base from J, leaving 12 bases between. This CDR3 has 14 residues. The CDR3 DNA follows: TGTGCCAGCAGTGCTGGAGCGGGTTCCTACGAGCAGTACTTC. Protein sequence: CASSAGAGSYEQYF.

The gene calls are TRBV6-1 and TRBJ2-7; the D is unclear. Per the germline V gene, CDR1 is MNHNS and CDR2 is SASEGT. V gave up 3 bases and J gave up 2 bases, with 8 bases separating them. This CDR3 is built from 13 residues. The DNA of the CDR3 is TGTGCCAGCAGTGAGGCCGCAGCCTACGAGCAGTACTTC. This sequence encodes CASSEAAAYEQYF.

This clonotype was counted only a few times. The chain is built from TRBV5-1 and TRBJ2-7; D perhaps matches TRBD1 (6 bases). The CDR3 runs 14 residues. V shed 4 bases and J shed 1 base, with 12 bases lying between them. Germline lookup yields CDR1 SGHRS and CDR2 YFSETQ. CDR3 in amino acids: CASSQRQASYEQYF. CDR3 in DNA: TGCGCCAGCAGCCAGCGACAGGCTTCCTACGAGCAGTACTTC.

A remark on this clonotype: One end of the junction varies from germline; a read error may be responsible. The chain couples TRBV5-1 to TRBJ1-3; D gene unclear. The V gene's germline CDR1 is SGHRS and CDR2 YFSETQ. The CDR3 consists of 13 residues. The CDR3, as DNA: TGCGCCGGCAGCCCAGCCTCCGGGAACACCATATATTTT. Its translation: CAGSPASGNTIYF.

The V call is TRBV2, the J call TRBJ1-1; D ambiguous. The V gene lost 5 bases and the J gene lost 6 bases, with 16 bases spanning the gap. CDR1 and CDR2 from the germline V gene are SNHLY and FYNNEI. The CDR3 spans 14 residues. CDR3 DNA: TGTGCCAGCAGTATAGGAGGAAATGTGGCTGAAGCTTTCTTT. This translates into CASSIGGNVAEAFF.

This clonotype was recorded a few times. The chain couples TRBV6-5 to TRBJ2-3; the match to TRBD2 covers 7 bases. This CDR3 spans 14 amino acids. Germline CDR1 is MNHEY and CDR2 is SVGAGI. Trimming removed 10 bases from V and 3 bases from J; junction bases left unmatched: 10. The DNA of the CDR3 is TGTGCCACCACCCTTGGGGGGGGTACAGATACGCAGTATTTT. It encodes CATTLGGGTDTQYF.

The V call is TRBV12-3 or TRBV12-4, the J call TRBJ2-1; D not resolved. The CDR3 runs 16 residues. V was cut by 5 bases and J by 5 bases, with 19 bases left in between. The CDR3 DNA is TGTGCCAGCAGTCCCTGGCCGGACCAGGTGGACAATGAGCAGTTCTTC. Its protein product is CASSPWPDQVDNEQFF.

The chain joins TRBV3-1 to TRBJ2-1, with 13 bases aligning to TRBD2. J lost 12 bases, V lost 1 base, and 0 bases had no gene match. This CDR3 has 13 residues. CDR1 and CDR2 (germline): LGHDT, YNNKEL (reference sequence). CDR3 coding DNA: TGTGCCAGCAGCCAAGGACTAGCGGGGGGGCAGTTCTTC. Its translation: CASSQGLAGGQFF.